These 18 T cell receptor beta chains were all obtained from the same sample, sequenced in a study of T cell repertoires in cytomegalovirus infection. Each CDR3 protein is one row after TCRdb ran MiXCR on the reads. The sample has a few hundred thousand distinct CDR3 sequences; around a tenth are singletons. The specimen was PBMCs. These receptors originate from a human donor in good health (CMV status not recorded). Some clones in this sample may be carry-over from other donors' samples.

V and J are TRBV20-1 and TRBJ2-7; TRBD2 matches at 8 bases. Germline V lookup: CDR1 DFQATT, CDR2 SNEGSKA (reference sequence). This CDR3 is 15 amino acids long. V was pared by 1 base and J by 3 bases, with 8 bases of the junction left unmatched. This CDR3 reads CSARGSSGGGYEQYF. The CDR3 region has the DNA TGCAGTGCTAGAGGAAGTTCGGGGGGGGGCTACGAGCAGTACTTC.

This clonotype was recorded a few times. The chain couples TRBV7-9 to TRBJ2-3; perhaps TRBD1 as D (6 bases). The CDR3 sequence is 14 residues long. Between the trimmed V and J ends, which lost 3 bases and 0 bases, there was a span of 7 bases. Germline values: CDR1 SEHNR, CDR2 FQNEAQ (reference sequence). CDR3 sequence (DNA): TGTGCCAGCAGCTTTAGGGGGAGCACAGATACGCAGTATTTT. This codes for CASSFRGSTDTQYF.

This clonotype was counted ten times or more. J is TRBJ2-7 and V is TRBV6-2 or TRBV6-3; 7 bases line up with TRBD1. Germline assignment: CDR1 MNHEY and CDR2 SVGEGT. The V and J ends lost 3 bases and 6 bases, in that order; junction bases with no gene match: 14. This CDR3 has 16 amino acids. The CDR3 loop reads CASSYDRERIASEQYF. The CDR3 region has the DNA TGTGCCAGCAGTTATGACAGGGAGAGGATTGCGAGCGAGCAGTACTTC.

This clonotype was counted ten times or more. The chain links TRBV7-2 to TRBJ2-3; the match to TRBD2 covers 11 bases. CDR3 size: 16 residues. Germline V gene lookup returns CDR1 SGHTA and CDR2 FQGNSA. Trimming cost V 0 bases and J 6 bases; bases outside gene matches: 5. The DNA for the CDR3 is TGTGCCAGCAGCTTAGCTAGCGGGGGGGCTGGGGATACGCAGTATTTT. Its protein is CASSLASGGAGDTQYF.

In its sample, this clonotype was seen many times. The rearrangement links TRBV7-2 to TRBJ2-3; a possible D gene is TRBD2 (5 bases). CDR1 SGHTA and CDR2 FQGNSA come from the germline V gene. The CDR3 consists of 13 residues. Trimming cost V 4 bases and J 4 bases, with 9 bases left between them. In DNA form, the CDR3 reads TGTGCCAGCAGCTCCATGGGAGCAGATACGCAGTATTTT. It specifies CASSSMGADTQYF. Full variable domain (missing parts from reference TRBV7-2 and TRBJ2-3): GAGVSQSPSNKVTEKGKDVELRCDPISGHTALYWYRQSLGQGLEFLIYFQGNSAPDKSGLPSDRFSAERTGGSVSTLTIQRTQQEDSAVYLCASSSMGADTQYFGPGTRLTVL.

This clonotype was recorded at least ten times. The chain is built from TRBV7-2 and TRBJ2-7; D gene ambiguous. Trimming shortened V by 6 bases and J by 3 bases, and 9 bases separated the two germline ends. There are 12 residues in the CDR3. Germline V gene sequence: CDR1 SGHTA, CDR2 FQGNSA. The CDR3 protein is CASSTQRYEQYF. CDR3 bases: TGTGCCAGCAGTACACAGCGCTACGAGCAGTACTTC.

This clonotype was observed once. A clone one base away is much larger, so this may be a read error. This sequence joins TRBV7-3 and TRBJ2-7; D ambiguous. Trimming took off 3 bases at V and 12 bases at J, with 18 bases between the two ends. Per the germline V gene, CDR1 is SGHTA and CDR2 is FQGTGA. CDR3 size: 13 residues. The DNA of the CDR3 is TGTGCCAGCAGCTTGGGGTACGGTGACGACCCGTACTTC. Translation: CASSLGYGDDPYF.

This clonotype was seen repeatedly, ten times or more. This chain links TRBV7-2 with TRBJ2-1, with D possibly being TRBD1 (5 bases). Trimming took off 5 bases at V and 2 bases at J, with 13 bases between the two ends. This CDR3 has 15 amino acids. Germline CDR1 is SGHTA and CDR2 is FQGNSA. CDR3 coding DNA: TGTGCCAGCAGCCCAGGGATCAGGACCTACAATGAGCAGTTCTTC. Encoded protein: CASSPGIRTYNEQFF.

J is TRBJ2-6 and V is TRBV12-3 or TRBV12-4, with D uncertain. The V end lost 2 bases, the J end lost 2 bases, and 19 bases lay between the germline ends. The CDR3 is made up of 19 amino acids. CDR3 protein: CASSLSLGLGSAGANVLTF. DNA for the CDR3: TGTGCCAGCAGTTTATCTCTGGGTTTGGGTTCGGCTGGGGCCAACGTCCTGACTTTC.

The J gene is TRBJ1-1, the V gene TRBV3-1; no clear D. Trimming shortened V by 3 bases and J by 4 bases, and 12 bases separated the two germline ends. This CDR3 spans 14 amino acids. CDR1 is LGHDT, CDR2 YNNKEL, per germline (reference sequence). The chain's CDR3 is CASSHGRALTEAFF. CDR3 DNA sequence: TGTGCCAGCAGCCACGGACGAGCTCTCACTGAAGCTTTCTTT.

The chain employs TRBV27 and TRBJ1-5; perhaps TRBD1 as D (6 bases). The ends were cut back, 6 bases at V and 0 bases at J, with 18 bases in the middle. CDR1 and CDR2 from the germline V gene are MNHEY and SMNVEV (reference sequence). The CDR3 is 17 residues long. The CDR3 DNA reads as TGTGCCAGCAGCCCCTGGGGACAAAGGTATAGCAATCAGCCCCAGCATTTT. It is translated as CASSPWGQRYSNQPQHF.

The J gene is TRBJ1-2, the V gene TRBV7-9, with 7 bases matching TRBD1. J was trimmed by 4 bases and V by 5 bases; bases with no gene match: 13. The germline V gene has CDR1 SEHNR and CDR2 FQNEAQ (reference sequence). The CDR3 loop spans 16 amino acids. CDR3: CASSHTLKDRFYGYTF. The CDR3 bases are TGTGCCAGCAGCCACACACTAAAGGACAGGTTCTATGGCTACACCTTC.

The genes are TRBV6-2 or TRBV6-3 and TRBJ2-1, with 15 bases that match TRBD2. CDR3 length: 15 residues. Germline V gene lookup returns CDR1 MNHEY and CDR2 SVGEGT. V was clipped by 7 bases and J by 6 bases; unmatched bases: 4. As DNA, the CDR3 is TGTGCCAGCACCAGGACTAGCGGGAGGGCCAATGAGCAGTTCTTC. It yields the protein CASTRTSGRANEQFF.

CDR3 sequence: CASSLGQGLVGEQYF. The CDR3 coding sequence is TGCGCCAGCAGCCTAGGACAGGGGTTGGTAGGCGAGCAGTACTTC. V gene TRBV5-1 combines with J gene TRBJ2-7; 9 positions agree with TRBD1. After removal of 4 bases from V and 6 bases from J, the junction contained 11 bases not matched to a gene. The CDR3 has 15 residues. Per germline, CDR1 SGHRS and CDR2 YFSETQ. The full variable domain, rest sourced from reference TRBV5-1 and TRBJ2-7, is KAGVTQTPRYLIKTRGQQVTLSCSPISGHRSVSWYQQTPGQGLQFLFEYFSETQRNKGNFPGRFSGRQFSNSRSEMNVSTLELGDSALYLCASSLGQGLVGEQYFGPGTRLTVT.

The chain carries TRBV4-2 and TRBJ2-7; no firm D call. Per germline, CDR1 LGHNA and CDR2 YNFKEQ. The CDR3 is 13 residues long. Trimming cost V 0 bases and J 4 bases, with 7 bases left between them. The CDR3 reads CASSQDLSYEQYF. In nucleotides, the CDR3 is TGTGCCAGCAGCCAAGATCTGTCATACGAGCAGTACTTC.

The rearrangement uses TRBV7-9 and TRBJ1-1; D is undetermined. The CDR3 is 12 amino acids. The germline V and J ends were trimmed by 6 bases and 5 bases, with 10 bases remaining between them. CDR1 is SEHNR, CDR2 FQNEAQ, per germline (reference sequence). The DNA of the CDR3 is TGTGCCAGCAGTCCACTTGGGACTGAAGCTTTCTTT. The encoded protein is CASSPLGTEAFF.

Ten or more counts support this clonotype. The chain links TRBV4-3 to TRBJ2-7, with 11 bases fitting TRBD1. The ends lost 1 base at V and 3 bases at J; junction bases unmatched: 2. CDR1 is LGHNA, CDR2 YSLEER, per germline. This CDR3 has 15 residues. CDR3 sequence: CASSQGTGGSYEQYF. CDR3 in DNA: TGCGCCAGCAGCCAAGGGACAGGGGGCAGCTACGAGCAGTACTTC.

Written as DNA, the CDR3 is TGTGCCAGCAAGGCACAGGGAGGCGACAAAAAACTGTTTTTT. Translation gives CASKAQGGDKKLFF. The chain combines TRBV12-3 or TRBV12-4 with TRBJ1-4, with D maybe TRBD1 (6 bases). V lost 7 bases and J lost 9, with 18 bases in between. The CDR3 is 14 amino acids.